One sample yielded the 10 T cell receptor beta chains listed below, sequenced in a study of CXCR3-negative and CXCR3-positive naive CD8 T cells. TRB cDNA was prepared as libraries by UMI-labeled 5' RACE. Reanalyzing the 5' RACE reads, TCRdb keeps one entry per CDR3 protein, without DNA. The repertoire shows about 130,000 distinct CDR3 sequences; the top ten hold around 0.27%. Specimen: naive CXCR3- CD8+ T cells from blood. Regarding subset: CD45RO-CCR7+CD27+CD95- naive CD8+ T cells lacking CXCR3 (TNR3-). The receptors derive from a human donor in good health. Some clones in this sample may be carry-over from other donors' samples.

The rearrangement links TRBV3-1 to TRBJ2-2. The CDR3 covers 16 residues. Per germline, CDR1 LGHDT and CDR2 YNNKEL (reference sequence). CDR3: CASRPISSGNTGELFF.

The chain is built from TRBV20-1 and TRBJ2-6; TCRdb's D gene call, TRBD1, goes unchecked for lack of DNA. Germline V gives CDR1 DFQATT, CDR2 SNEGSKA (reference sequence). This CDR3 contains 16 residues. The CDR3 region is CSASRQGAGGANVLTF.

J is TRBJ2-6 and V is TRBV11-2; with no DNA, the TCRdb D assignment of TRBD1 cannot be verified. This CDR3 is 19 amino acids long. CDR1 and CDR2 from the germline V gene are SGHAT and FQNNGV. CDR3 in amino acids: CASSLVFGQGAAGANVLTF.

The J gene is TRBJ2-4, the V gene TRBV15; the D call of TRBD1 rests on TCRdb alone, since no DNA is present to check it. CDR3 length equals 17 residues. Germline-derived CDR1 and CDR2 are LNHNV and YYDKDF (reference sequence). CDR3: CATSRNGVVQSKNIQYF.

This chain links TRBV20-1 with TRBJ2-1. The CDR3 loop spans 16 amino acids. CDR1 and CDR2 (germline): DFQATT, SNEGSKA (reference sequence). This chain's CDR3 is CSARGPGGSSYNEQFF.

The chain carries TRBV25-1 and TRBJ1-6. Germline V CDR1 and CDR2: MGHDK, SYGVNS. The CDR3 is 15 residues long. Here the CDR3 reads CASSEYEGEGSPLHF. The entire variable domain, with the rest obtained from reference TRBV25-1 and TRBJ1-6, is as follows: EADIYQTPRYLVIGTGKKITLECSQTMGHDKMYWYQQDPGMELHLIHYSYGVNSTEKGDLSSESTVSRIRTEHFPLTLESARPSHTSQYLCASSEYEGEGSPLHFGNGTRLTVT.

The chain is built from TRBV20-1 and TRBJ2-7; TCRdb returns TRBD1, unconfirmable since there is no DNA. Germline assignment: CDR1 DFQATT and CDR2 SNEGSKA (reference sequence). The CDR3 is made up of 15 amino acids. The CDR3 loop is CSAIEDRGFPSEQYF.

J is TRBJ2-7 and V is TRBV28; TCRdb indicates TRBD1, and absent DNA this call remains unverified. The CDR3 loop spans 16 amino acids. Germline values: CDR1 MDHEN, CDR2 SYDVKM. CDR3 protein: CASSFHEDSLSYEQYF.

The rearrangement joins TRBV7-9 to TRBJ2-1; the D call from TCRdb, TRBD1, cannot be confirmed without DNA. The CDR3 contains 15 residues. The germline V gene encodes CDR1 SEHNR and CDR2 FQNEAQ (reference sequence). The CDR3 loop reads CASSPTGQGNNEQFF.

The chain employs TRBV27 and TRBJ2-2; TCRdb's D call, TRBD2, is unchecked because there is no DNA. This CDR3 comprises 17 residues. Germline loops: CDR1 MNHEY, CDR2 SMNVEV (reference sequence). The CDR3 here is CASRALAGGLHTGELFF.